These 11 T cell receptor beta chains share one sample of origin, sequenced in a study of cytomegalovirus exposure and HLA in healthy donors. PCR involved 60 Vbeta and 13 Jbeta primers. TCRdb's table, derived via immunoSEQ multiplex PCR, lists solely in-frame clones and lacks some. Of 110,000 to 150,000 clones listed, roughly 71% were seen once; the top ten hold about 6.5%. The sequencing sample was made of PBMCs. These receptors all stem from a young man in good health and CMV-seronegative.

V is TRBV6-1 and J is TRBJ2-7; TRBD2 matches 8 bases. Germline CDR1 is MNHNS and CDR2 is SASEGT. The CDR3 length is 15 residues. The V segment lost 1 base and the J segment 2 bases; nucleotides outside the gene matches: 4. This CDR3 is CASSEGERGPYEQYF. The CDR3 nucleotides read TGTGCCAGCAGTGAAGGGGAGCGGGGGCCCTACGAGCAGTACTTC.

This chain uses TRBV6-5 with TRBJ1-1, with TRBD1 matching 8 bases. Per germline, CDR1 MNHEY and CDR2 SVGAGI. The CDR3 runs to 15 residues. Trimming took 6 bases from V and 5 from J; bases not matched to a gene: 11. CDR3 sequence reads: CASRYRRTGTTEAFF. CDR3 DNA sequence: TGTGCCAGCAGGTATCGAAGGACAGGGACGACTGAAGCTTTCTTT.

The chain recombines TRBV6-5 with TRBJ1-1; maybe TRBD1 (5 bases). With 6 bases removed from V and 2 bases from J, the gap between germline ends came to 10 bases. This CDR3 region has 13 residues. CDR1 and CDR2 from the germline V gene are MNHEY and SVGAGI. The CDR3 sequence: CASRHDSNTEAFF. CDR3 sequence (DNA): TGTGCCAGCAGGCATGACAGTAACACTGAAGCTTTCTTT.

This clone was observed a single time. This chain connects TRBV4-2 to TRBJ2-5; possibly TRBD2 for D (6 bases). The CDR3 is 14 amino acids. CDR1 and CDR2 (germline): LGHNA, YNFKEQ. Trimming left V 2 bases short and J 5 bases short, with 12 bases between. The CDR3 DNA is TGTGCCAGCAGCCAATCGGAGGGACGGGAGACCCAGTACTTC. Its translation: CASSQSEGRETQYF.

Concerning this clone: The germline gene is not matched at one end of the junction; a read error may be the cause. This chain links TRBV11-2 with TRBJ2-4; 10 bases fit TRBD2. The germline CDR1 and CDR2 sequences are SGHAT and FQNNGV. The length of the CDR3 is 15 residues. The CDR3 DNA follows: TGTGCCAGCAGCTTACAGCGGGGGGGCAGGAACAGTCAGTACTTC. Protein: CASSLQRGGRNSQYF.

This chain uses TRBV18 with TRBJ1-5; D gene ambiguous. CDR3 length equals 13 residues. Germline CDR1 and CDR2: KGHSH and LQKENI. V lost 3 bases to trimming and J lost 4 bases, with 7 bases between them. CDR3 sequence (DNA): TGTGCCAGCTCACCCGACACGAATCAGCCCCAGCATTTT. It specifies CASSPDTNQPQHF.

The V gene is TRBV27, the J gene TRBJ2-7, with 8 bases fitting TRBD2. Germline CDR1 reads MNHEY; CDR2 reads SMNVEV (reference sequence). The V segment lost 5 bases and the J segment 5 bases; nucleotides outside the gene matches: 14. CDR3 length equals 16 residues. The CDR3 loop reads CASSPIPGTSYHEQYF. CDR3 coding DNA: TGTGCCAGCAGTCCAATTCCCGGGACTAGTTACCACGAGCAGTACTTC.

The chain employs TRBV6-6 and TRBJ2-7; TRBD2 matches 9 bases. Germline V CDR1 and CDR2: MNHNY, SVGAGI (reference sequence). This CDR3 spans 16 amino acids. J was trimmed by 6 bases and V by 2 bases; bases with no gene match: 11. In DNA form, the CDR3 reads TGTGCCAGCAGTTACGCAGGTAGCGGGAGCCCCCGCGAGCAGTACTTC. Amino acid sequence: CASSYAGSGSPREQYF.

Only one count was recorded for this clone. The gene calls are TRBV30 and TRBJ2-7; TRBD2 agrees at 10 bases. After removal of 0 bases from V and 5 bases from J, the junction contained 10 bases not matched to a gene. Germline CDR1 reads GTSNPN; CDR2 reads SVGIG (reference sequence). There are 16 residues in the CDR3. CDR3 in amino acids: CAWSVEAGGPRDEQYF. The CDR3 nucleotides read TGTGCCTGGAGTGTAGAAGCGGGAGGGCCGAGAGACGAGCAGTACTTC. Variable domain in full (rest from reference TRBV30 and TRBJ2-7): SQTIHQWPATLVQPVGSPLSLECTVEGTSNPNLYWYRQAAGRGLQLLFYSVGIGQISSEVPQNLSASRPQDRQFILSSKKLLLSDSGFYLCAWSVEAGGPRDEQYFGPGTRLTVT.

The J gene is TRBJ2-7, the V gene TRBV6-1; D remains unclear. The CDR3 totals 11 residues. The germline V gene has CDR1 MNHNS and CDR2 SASEGT. Trimming cost V 4 bases and J 4 bases, with 5 bases left between them. The CDR3 loop is CASSVVYEQYF. The CDR3 bases are TGTGCCAGCAGTGTTGTATACGAGCAGTACTTC.

This clone occurred a few times. The chain is built from TRBV7-8 and TRBJ2-3, with D possibly matching TRBD1 (6 bases). Looked up from germline, CDR1 is SGHVS and CDR2 is FQNEAQ. V was cut by 1 base and J by 6 bases, with 11 bases left in between. The CDR3 contains 14 residues. CDR3 amino acids: CASSLVGAGDTQYF. The DNA for the CDR3 is TGTGCCAGCAGCTTAGTGGGGGCCGGGGATACGCAGTATTTT.